The rows below give T cell receptor beta chains drawn from one sample of a study of cytomegalovirus exposure and HLA in healthy donors. Clones were read by immunoSEQ multiplex PCR, and TCRdb kept only the in-frame ones, dropping some. There are under 200,000 clones in the sample; 65% to 90% occur only once, and approximately 2.2% lies in the top ten. The sequenced sample was PBMCs. The receptors shown here come from a woman under 30 in good health and CMV-seronegative. CDR3s include the opening cysteine and the closing phenylalanine or tryptophan. The D gene is left open where the match is weak. Clone size is not always given. Where it is, it says once, few, many or a class for expanded clones.

cdr3_nt cdr3_aa d_call v_call clone_size j_call
TGTGCCAGCAGTGAATCTGCCCGGGGAAAGCAGTTCTTC CASSESARGKQFF . TRBV2 . TRBJ2-1
TGCAGCGGCAGGGGTACCGGGGAGCTGTTTTTT CSGRGTGELFF . TRBV29-1 . TRBJ2-2
TGCGCCAGCAGTCAATCGATGTGGCGGGGGTTTAGCACTGAAGCTTTCTTT CASSQSMWRGFSTEAFF . TRBV23-1 . TRBJ1-1
TGCGCCAGCAGAAGGACAGGGGGTGCAACTAATGAAAAACTGTTTTTT CASRRTGGATNEKLFF TRBD1 TRBV5-1 . TRBJ1-4
TGTGCCATCGGGCCGAGCTCTGGAAACACCATATATTTT CAIGPSSGNTIYF . TRBV10-3 . TRBJ1-3
TGCAGCGCTGAAACAGGGGGAGTCACTGAAGCTTTCTTT CSAETGGVTEAFF TRBD1 TRBV29-1 . TRBJ1-1
TGCAGCGTTCCCTCCCCGGACAGGCCGAACTATGGCTACACCTTC CSVPSPDRPNYGYTF TRBD1 TRBV29-1 . TRBJ1-2
TGTGCCAGCAGCTTAGAGGGACAGGGATGGAGTCAGCCCCAGCATTTT CASSLEGQGWSQPQHF TRBD1 TRBV7-8 . TRBJ1-5
TGTGCCAGCAGTAGCGGGTCCGTTTACGAGCAGTACTTC CASSSGSVYEQYF . TRBV6-5 . TRBJ2-7
TGTGCCTGGGTACGACAGGGCTACGAGCAGTACTTC CAWVRQGYEQYF TRBD1 TRBV30 few TRBJ2-7
TGCGCCAGCAGCCAAGATGGCCCCATGAACACTGAAGCTTTCTTT CASSQDGPMNTEAFF . TRBV4-1 . TRBJ1-1
TGTGCCAGCAGTCCCGACAGCCCCCAGCATTTT CASSPDSPQHF . TRBV6-6 . TRBJ1-5
TGTGCTAGTGGAACAGGGTTCGAAGATACGCAGTATTTT CASGTGFEDTQYF . TRBV12-5 few TRBJ2-3